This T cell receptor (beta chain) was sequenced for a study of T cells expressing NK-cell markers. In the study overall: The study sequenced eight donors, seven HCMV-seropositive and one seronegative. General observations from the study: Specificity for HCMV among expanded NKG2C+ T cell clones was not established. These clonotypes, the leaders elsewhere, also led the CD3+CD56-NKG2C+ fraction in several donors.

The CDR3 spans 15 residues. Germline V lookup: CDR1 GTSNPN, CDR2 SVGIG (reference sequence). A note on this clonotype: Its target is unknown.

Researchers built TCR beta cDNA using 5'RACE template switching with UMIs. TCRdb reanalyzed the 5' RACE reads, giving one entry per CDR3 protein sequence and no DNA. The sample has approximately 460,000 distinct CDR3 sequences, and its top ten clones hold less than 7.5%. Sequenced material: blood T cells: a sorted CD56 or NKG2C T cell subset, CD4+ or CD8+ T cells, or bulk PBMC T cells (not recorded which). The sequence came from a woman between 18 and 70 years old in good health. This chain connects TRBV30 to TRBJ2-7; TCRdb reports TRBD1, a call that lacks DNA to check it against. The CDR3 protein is CAWSVGAVFSYEQYF.